The 16 T cell receptor beta chains presented below share a single source sample, sequenced in a study of shared clonotypes between healthy human individuals. Method: immunoSEQ multiplex PCR; TCRdb's copy keeps in-frame clones and lacks some. The data show roughly 2.5 million clones, around nine tenths seen once. Sequenced: naive CD4+ T cells sorted from blood. Noted subset: CD45RA+ positively selected. Source of these receptors: a man between 18 and 29 years old in good health.

V usage is TRBV5-1 and J usage is TRBJ2-4, with D possibly matching TRBD1 (5 bases). Germline V gives CDR1 SGHRS, CDR2 YFSETQ. This CDR3 comprises 14 residues. With 5 bases removed from V and 6 bases from J, the gap between germline ends came to 15 bases. CDR3 DNA sequence: TGCGCCAGCAGACCCGACAGCGATATAAACATTCAGTACTTC. Protein product: CASRPDSDINIQYF.

The V and J genes are TRBV7-2 and TRBJ1-1, with D unresolved. The CDR3 loop spans 13 amino acids. Trimming removed 0 bases at V and 3 bases at J, with 5 bases between. The V gene's germline CDR1 is SGHTA and CDR2 FQGNSA. The CDR3 here is CASSLAGYTEAFF. The CDR3 DNA reads as TGTGCCAGCAGCTTAGCGGGGTACACTGAAGCTTTCTTT.

CDR3 amino acids: CASSIDAAGSYNEQFF. CDR3 nucleotide sequence: TGTGCCAGCAGTATAGACGCAGCCGGCTCCTACAATGAGCAGTTCTTC. The chain is built from TRBV6-6 and TRBJ2-1; no reliable D call. Germline V lookup: CDR1 MNHNY, CDR2 SVGAGI (reference sequence). V lost 5 bases and J 0 bases, leaving 14 bases between the germline ends. There are 16 residues in the CDR3.

J is TRBJ2-3 and V is TRBV5-1; weak D call: TRBD2 (5 bases). Germline CDR1 is SGHRS and CDR2 is YFSETQ. Trimming took 4 bases from V and 10 from J, leaving 19 bases between them. The CDR3 is made up of 14 amino acids. This CDR3 is CASSLGLTAFAQYF. The CDR3, as DNA: TGCGCCAGCAGCCTAGGACTCACTGCGTTCGCGCAGTATTTT.

The chain combines TRBV21-1 with TRBJ2-1; no DNA check was done on the table's D call, TRBD2. TRBV21-1 constitutes a pseudogene. The CDR3 loop spans 15 amino acids. DNA of the CDR3: TGTGCCAGCAGCAAAGAGGAACTAGCGGGAGTTGGGCAGTTCTTC. Encoded protein: CASSKEELAGVGQFF.

A remark on this clone: This sample includes further DNA sequences coding for the same CDR3. The V gene is TRBV30, the J gene TRBJ1-2; D is unresolved. The V gene lost 3 bases and the J gene lost 1 base, with 3 bases spanning the gap. Germline assignment: CDR1 GTSNPN and CDR2 SVGIG (reference sequence). The CDR3 length is 11 residues. CDR3 region: CAWSDNYGYTF. The DNA for the CDR3 is TGTGCCTGGAGCGATAACTATGGCTACACCTTC.

The V and J genes are TRBV10-3 and TRBJ1-1; 8 nucleotides align to TRBD1. CDR3 length: 14 residues. The V segment lost 5 bases and the J segment 5 bases; nucleotides outside the gene matches: 7. CDR1 is ENHRY and CDR2 is SYGVKD in the germline V gene. DNA of the CDR3: TGTGCCATCAGTACCAGGGGGCAGGGGACTGAAGCTTTCTTT. This sequence encodes CAISTRGQGTEAFF.

The rearrangement links TRBV7-9 to TRBJ1-4; D ambiguous. The germline V gene has CDR1 SEHNR and CDR2 FQNEAQ (reference sequence). V was trimmed by 2 bases and J by 0 bases, leaving 10 bases between them. The CDR3 is 16 amino acids. Written as DNA, the CDR3 is TGTGCCAGCAGCTTAACTTACGGAACAACTAATGAAAAACTGTTTTTT. Its translation: CASSLTYGTTNEKLFF. The whole variable domain, remainder taken from reference TRBV7-9 and TRBJ1-4, is DTGVSQNPRHKITKRGQNVTFRCDPISEHNRLYWYRQTLGQGPEFLTYFQNEAQLEKSRLLSDRFSAERPKGSFSTLEIQRTEQGDSAMYLCASSLTYGTTNEKLFFGSGTQLSVL.

The rearrangement links TRBV28 to TRBJ2-7; 8 bases are a match to TRBD1. CDR1 is MDHEN and CDR2 is SYDVKM in the germline V gene. The CDR3 runs to 11 residues. V lost 11 bases and J lost 3; bases outside the gene matches: 3. As DNA, the CDR3 is TGTGCCGCCAGGGGGCTCTACGAGCAGTACTTC. It translates to CAARGLYEQYF.

This clone was picked up one time. This sequence joins TRBV5-1 and TRBJ2-7, with TRBD1 matching over 9 bases. This CDR3 region has 14 residues. V dropped 3 bases and J dropped 7; count of bases not matched to a gene: 8. Germline values: CDR1 SGHRS, CDR2 YFSETQ. In nucleotides, the CDR3 is TGCGCCAGCAGCTCGGGACAGGGCTTAGAAGAGCAGTACTTC. Its protein product is CASSSGQGLEEQYF.

V gene TRBV4-1 combines with J gene TRBJ2-3; TRBD1 matches at 8 bases. V was pared by 3 bases and J by 8 bases, with 19 bases of the junction left unmatched. This CDR3 is 18 amino acids long. Germline CDR1 is MGHRA and CDR2 is YSYEKL. For the CDR3, the DNA is TGCGCCAGCAGCCAGGACTACGGACAGGGTATCAGGTCTGGTACGCAGTATTTT. It yields the protein CASSQDYGQGIRSGTQYF.

The chain has TRBV4-3 and TRBJ2-1, with a possible D match to TRBD2 (5 bases). There are 16 residues in the CDR3. CDR1 and CDR2 from the germline V gene are LGHNA and YSLEER. The germline V and J ends were trimmed by 4 bases and 3 bases, with 16 bases remaining between them. CDR3 DNA sequence: TGCGCCAGCAGCCCCGTTTCTAGCATAGGCTACAATGAGCAGTTCTTC. It encodes CASSPVSSIGYNEQFF.

The V call is TRBV5-1, the J call TRBJ2-1; D ambiguous. The CDR3 spans 12 residues. The germline CDR1 and CDR2 sequences are SGHRS and YFSETQ. V lost 1 base, J lost 9 bases, and 8 bases lay in between. The CDR3 nucleotides are TGCGCCAGCAGCTTGACTATCACTGAGCAGTTCTTC. Protein sequence: CASSLTITEQFF.

The rearrangement joins TRBV7-2 to TRBJ2-1; TRBD2 agrees at 8 bases. The CDR3 runs to 16 residues. The V gene end was trimmed by 5 bases and the J gene end by 4 bases; junction bases not matched to a gene: 10. CDR1 is SGHTA and CDR2 is FQGNSA in the germline V gene. The CDR3 reads CASSPLTGGLYNEQFF. The CDR3 bases are TGTGCCAGCAGCCCCCTGACGGGAGGGCTATACAATGAGCAGTTCTTC.

This rearrangement joins TRBV12-5 to TRBJ2-5; no reliable D call. Germline CDR1 LGHNT, CDR2 FRNRAP. This CDR3 has 14 amino acids. The germline V and J ends were trimmed by 1 base and 4 bases, with 10 bases remaining between them. CDR3 in amino acids: CASGLDGRRETQYF. CDR3 nucleotide sequence: TGTGCTAGTGGTTTGGACGGAAGAAGAGAGACCCAGTACTTC.

This clone occurred once. This sequence joins TRBV2 and TRBJ2-5; 7 bases are a match to TRBD1. The V segment lost 8 bases and the J segment 2 bases; nucleotides outside the gene matches: 5. This CDR3 has 13 amino acids. Germline CDR1 and CDR2: SNHLY and FYNNEI. CDR3 sequence (DNA): TGTGCCAGCGGGCAGGGGGTACAAGAGACCCAGTACTTC. Protein: CASGQGVQETQYF.